The clone carrying this T cell receptor (beta chain) was detected a few times. This sample is part of a study of PD-1 blockade in mismatch repair-deficient tumors. The method was immunoSEQ multiplex PCR; TCRdb's version includes in-frame clones alone and lacks a portion of them. The sample records about 25,000 clones, approximately 84% being singletons. Germline V lookup: CDR1 MRHNA, CDR2 SNTAGT. The V end lost 3 bases, the J end lost 9 bases, and 15 bases lay between the germline ends. The CDR3 has 13 residues. This sequence joins TRBV6-4 and TRBJ2-7; D might be TRBD2 (6 bases). The material was PBMCs, obtained before pembrolizumab treatment. This clonotype was obtained from an adult with mismatch repair-deficient cancer. CDR3 loop: CASSEVAGSWQYF. In DNA form, the CDR3 reads TGTGCCAGCAGTGAAGTTGCGGGGAGTTGGCAGTACTTC.